This T cell receptor beta chain was identified in a study of regulatory T cells in long-lasting Graves disease. For the study at large: Persistent cases were those of Graves' disease that involved over 5 years of antithyroid drugs with positive TSH receptor antibodies. The study, taken as a whole, reports: The number of shared public clonotypes was higher in persistent patients (more than 2,500) than new patients (under 1,000).

Concerning this clonotype: Its antigen is undetermined.

As for time point: persistent/refractory GD, antithyroid drugs over 5 years with positive TRAb. PBMCs were the source of the RNA used for TCR sequencing. Trimming removed 5 bases from V and 7 bases from J, with 11 bases in between. The CDR3 is 12 residues long. The V gene's germline CDR1 is SNHLY and CDR2 FYNNEI. Relying on iRepertoire HTBI primers and Arm-PCR of CDR3 regions, the team built TCR beta libraries. A single record per CDR3 protein comes from TCRdb applying MiXCR to the multiplex PCR reads. The repertoire consists of 350,000 to 450,000 distinct CDR3 sequences, with approximately 25% occurring once and the leading ten covering approximately 27%.

Here the sequenced sample was peripheral blood mononuclear cells (PBMCs), taken when the disease was refractory, from a patient treated with antithyroid drugs. The TCR originated in a woman aged 40 to 50 with Graves disease. The V gene is TRBV2, the J gene TRBJ1-1; no firm D call. The CDR3 reads CASSPPLGEAFF. CDR3 sequence (DNA): TGTGCCAGCAGTCCACCACTGGGTGAAGCTTTCTTT.